These 15 T cell receptor beta chains were all obtained from the same sample, sequenced in a study of Ad26.COV2.S vaccination and SARS-CoV-2 variants. The data were produced by immunoSEQ multiplex PCR, yet TCRdb's version contains in-frame clones alone and is incomplete. In the table there are about 39,000 clones, roughly 84% of which are singletons. The sample in question was peripheral blood, obtained after recovery from COVID-19. Every receptor here comes from a human donor who had recovered from COVID-19.

The rearrangement links TRBV7-2 to TRBJ2-3, with D uncertain. The germline V gene has CDR1 SGHTA and CDR2 FQGNSA. This CDR3 region has 17 residues. V was pared by 3 bases and J by 8 bases, with 24 bases between. CDR3 amino acids: CASSFRRKSPGNSTQYF. The CDR3 bases are TGTGCCAGCAGCTTCCGGCGGAAATCTCCGGGTAATAGTACGCAGTATTTT.

This clone occurred once. The chain is built from TRBV2 and TRBJ2-1; 10 nucleotides align to TRBD2. Trimming took 1 base from V and 6 from J; bases not matched to a gene: 6. The germline CDR1 and CDR2 sequences are SNHLY and FYNNEI. The CDR3 has 16 residues. The CDR3 here is CASSEVSPSGSNEQFF. CDR3 sequence (DNA): TGTGCCAGCAGTGAAGTTTCCCCTAGCGGGAGCAATGAGCAGTTCTTC.

The J gene is TRBJ2-1, the V gene TRBV12-3 or TRBV12-4; a weak D match, TRBD2 (5 bases). Trimming cost V 5 bases and J 12 bases, with 17 bases left between them. The CDR3 runs 13 residues. CDR3 nucleotides: TGTGCCAGCAGTACCCGCGGGCAAGCGAGGCAGTTCTTC. Residues: CASSTRGQARQFF.

This chain connects TRBV11-3 to TRBJ2-3, with 7 bases that match TRBD1. The germline V gene has CDR1 SGHNT and CDR2 YENEEA. The J segment lost 2 bases and the V segment lost 0 bases, leaving 14 bases of the junction unmatched. This CDR3 spans 19 amino acids. For the CDR3, the DNA is TGTGCCAGCAGCTTAGATCGGGTTTCGATCGGGACAGCCACAGATACGCAGTATTTT. Translated, it gives CASSLDRVSIGTATDTQYF. Using reference TRBV11-3 and TRBJ2-3 for the parts outside the CDR3, the full variable domain is EAGVVQSPRYKIIEKKQPVAFWCNPISGHNTLYWYLQNLGQGPELLIRYENEEAVDDSQLPKDRFSAERLKGVDSTLKIQPAELGDSAVYLCASSLDRVSIGTATDTQYFGPGTRLTVL.

This clone has a handful of counts. This chain connects TRBV21-1 to TRBJ2-1; the table's D gene call, TRBD1, was not cross checked with the DNA. TRBV21-1 is marked as a pseudogene. This CDR3 comprises 17 residues. CDR3 nucleotide sequence: TGTGCCAGCAGCAAAGGGATCCGACAGGGAGGCGGCAATGAGCAGTTCTTC. Translation: CASSKGIRQGGGNEQFF.

The J gene is TRBJ1-1, the V gene TRBV11-3; D is possibly TRBD1 (5 bases). V was cut by 5 bases and J by 11 bases, with 15 bases left in between. Germline lookup yields CDR1 SGHNT and CDR2 YENEEA. This CDR3 is built from 12 residues. CDR3 DNA sequence: TGTGCCAGCAGCCCCCCGGGGGGAGAGGCTTTCTTT. This sequence encodes CASSPPGGEAFF.

The V call is TRBV5-1, the J call TRBJ2-3; D unresolved. The CDR3 has 14 residues. Trimming shortened V by 5 bases and J by 2 bases, and 12 bases separated the two germline ends. The germline V gene has CDR1 SGHRS and CDR2 YFSETQ. The CDR3 region is CASSSQKTTDTQYF. The CDR3 region has the DNA TGCGCCAGCAGTTCACAGAAAACCACAGATACGCAGTATTTT.

This chain links TRBV6-5 with TRBJ1-3; 8 nucleotides line up with TRBD1. From germline, CDR1 is MNHEY and CDR2 SVGAGI. The CDR3 runs 15 residues. J gave up 2 bases and V 6 bases, and 6 bases lay outside the gene matches. CDR3 sequence reads: CASRTGTGPGNTIYF. The CDR3 nucleotides read TGTGCCAGCAGGACCGGGACAGGTCCTGGAAACACCATATATTTT.

The CDR3 DNA reads TGCAGCGGCGAGCGCGGGTCAGATACGCAGTATTTT. Translated, it gives CSGERGSDTQYF. The chain joins TRBV29-1 to TRBJ2-3; D might be TRBD2 (5 bases). The CDR3 contains 12 residues. Germline V gene data show CDR1 as SQVTM and CDR2 as ANQGSEA. Between the trimmed V and J ends, which lost 7 bases and 4 bases, there was a span of 12 bases.

This clone was seen a few times. This rearrangement joins TRBV19 to TRBJ2-5; the match to TRBD2 covers 10 bases. V trimming: 5 bases; J trimming: 2 bases; junction bases outside the gene matches: 8. The CDR3 has 16 amino acids. From germline, CDR1 is LNHDA and CDR2 SQIVND (reference sequence). CDR3 DNA: TGTGCCAGTAGTCTTCGGACTAGCGGAGTACAAGAGACCCAGTACTTC. Translation: CASSLRTSGVQETQYF.

V is TRBV5-1 and J is TRBJ2-7; the D gene is possibly TRBD2 (5 bases). Between the trimmed V and J ends, which lost 0 bases and 1 base, there was a span of 8 bases. Germline V gene sequence: CDR1 SGHRS, CDR2 YFSETQ. The CDR3 has 14 residues. This CDR3 is CASSLVGLSYEQYF. DNA of the CDR3: TGCGCCAGCAGCTTGGTAGGACTTTCCTACGAGCAGTACTTC. Full variable domain (rest looked up from reference TRBV5-1 and TRBJ2-7): KAGVTQTPRYLIKTRGQQVTLSCSPISGHRSVSWYQQTPGQGLQFLFEYFSETQRNKGNFPGRFSGRQFSNSRSEMNVSTLELGDSALYLCASSLVGLSYEQYFGPGTRLTVT.

This clone was detected a few times. The J gene is TRBJ2-2, the V gene TRBV10-1, with TRBD2 as a possible D gene (6 bases). Trimming shortened V by 0 bases and J by 2 bases, and 7 bases separated the two germline ends. The CDR3 is 15 amino acids. Germline CDR1 WNHNN, CDR2 SYGVQD (reference sequence). In nucleotides, the CDR3 is TGCGCCAGCAGTGAGTCGCGGGGCAACACCGGGGAGCTGTTTTTT. As protein: CASSESRGNTGELFF.

The V and J genes are TRBV6-5 and TRBJ2-3; the match to TRBD2 covers 7 bases. V was clipped by 8 bases and J by 8 bases; unmatched bases: 7. Germline V CDR1 and CDR2: MNHEY, SVGAGI. The CDR3 contains 12 residues. CDR3 sequence reads: CASLGGESTQYF. CDR3 DNA: TGTGCCAGCTTGGGAGGGGAATCTACGCAGTATTTT.

This chain uses TRBV19 with TRBJ1-2; 10 bases line up with TRBD1. Germline V lookup: CDR1 LNHDA, CDR2 SQIVND (reference sequence). Losses at the gene ends were 1 base for V and 7 bases for J; bases not matched to a gene: 6. This CDR3 has 15 amino acids. CDR3 sequence reads: CASSIVGGQGSGYTF. CDR3 in DNA: TGTGCCAGTAGTATAGTAGGGGGACAGGGGTCTGGCTACACCTTC.

V gene TRBV6-5 combines with J gene TRBJ1-1, with a weak D call TRBD1 (5 bases). Deletions cut 6 bases from V and 3 bases from J, with 14 bases between. Germline V gene lookup returns CDR1 MNHEY and CDR2 SVGAGI. The CDR3 length is 14 residues. CDR3 residues: CASRVRAGYTEAFF. DNA for the CDR3: TGTGCCAGCAGGGTCAGGGCCGGATACACTGAAGCTTTCTTT.